The rows below give T cell receptor beta chains drawn from one sample of a study of shared clonotypes between healthy human individuals. Measured with immunoSEQ multiplex PCR; TCRdb has only the in-frame clones, and not every one. The table records approximately 1.4 million clones, under 99% of them present only once. Input material: naive CD4+ T cells sorted from blood. The receptors were sampled from a man aged 25-40 years in good health. Each CDR3 is given with its conserved first and last residue. Fields, in order: J gene, V gene, D gene, clone size, CDR3 DNA, CDR3 protein. The D gene is left open where the match is weak. Clone size is shown for a subset of rows, as once, few, many or a class of expanded clone.

>TRBJ2-7|TRBV6-5|.|.
TGTGCCAGCAGTTACTCGATAGTTTCCTACGAGCAGTACTTC
CASSYSIVSYEQYF
>TRBJ2-5|TRBV7-2|.|.
TGTGCCAGCAGCTCTATTTTCCAAGAGACCCAGTACTTC
CASSSIFQETQYF
>TRBJ1-5|TRBV5-1|TRBD1|.
TGCGCCAGCAGCTCGACAGGGGCTAGCAATCAGCCCCAGCATTTT
CASSSTGASNQPQHF
>TRBJ2-3|TRBV2|.|.
TGTGCCAGCAGGGACCGGGGAGATACGCAGTATTTT
CASRDRGDTQYF
>TRBJ2-4|TRBV7-9|.|.
TGTGCCAGCACCACAAGTGGAGGGACAGCGGAAAACATTCAGTACTTC
CASTTSGGTAENIQYF
>TRBJ2-5|TRBV9|TRBD1|.
TGTGCCAGCAGCGTAGAGGGAAAGCCGGGACAGGGTGTCCAGACCCAGTACTTC
CASSVEGKPGQGVQTQYF
>TRBJ1-2|TRBV28|.|.
TGTGCCAGCAGTCCCCAGACCACTAACTATGGCTACACCTTC
CASSPQTTNYGYTF
>TRBJ2-7|TRBV7-2|.|once
TGTGCCAGCAGCTTAGTTGTGAAAAACGAGCAGTACTTC
CASSLVVKNEQYF
>TRBJ1-4|TRBV5-1|TRBD1|.
TGCGCCAGCAGCTTGGGAGGGACAGGGGAGGAAAAACTGTTTTTT
CASSLGGTGEEKLFF
>TRBJ2-2|TRBV5-4|.|.
TGTGCCAGCAGCTTGTCATCCGATCATACCGGGGAGCTGTTTTTT
CASSLSSDHTGELFF
>TRBJ2-7|TRBV5-8|.|.
TGTGCCAGCAACCAACCGGGGGCAGGATACGAGCAGTACTTC
CASNQPGAGYEQYF
>TRBJ2-1|TRBV28|.|.
TGTGCCAGCAGTCGACTCGACAATGAGCAGTTCTTC
CASSRLDNEQFF
>TRBJ2-2|TRBV10-2|.|.
TGCGCCAGCACCCTAAGGGCTAGCAGGTCGAACACCGGGGAGCTGTTTTTT
CASTLRASRSNTGELFF
>TRBJ2-2|TRBV18|TRBD2|.
TGTGCCAGCTCACCCTCAGCGGGAGGGGACACCGGGGAGCTGTTTTTT
CASSPSAGGDTGELFF
>TRBJ2-7|TRBV11-3|TRBD1|.
TGTGCCAGCAGCTTAGGAGGGGACAGGGAAAGCGAGCAGTACTTC
CASSLGGDRESEQYF
>TRBJ2-3|TRBV28|TRBD2|.
TGTGCCAGCATATCAGCGGGAGGTTCCACAGATACGCAGTATTTT
CASISAGGSTDTQYF
>TRBJ2-1|TRBV7-8|.|.
TGTGCCAGCAGCTTGGGTCCCCCCAGGAATGAGCAGTTCTTC
CASSLGPPRNEQFF
>TRBJ1-1|TRBV28|.|.
TGTGCCAGCAGCATCCTGACCAGTCCCACTGAAGCTTTCTTT
CASSILTSPTEAFF
>TRBJ2-4|TRBV10-1|.|.
TGCGCCAGCAGTGAACAGGGAGCCAAAAACATTCAGTACTTC
CASSEQGAKNIQYF
>TRBJ1-1|TRBV2|.|.
TGTGCCAGCAGCCCAAGAAACACTGAAGCTTTCTTT
CASSPRNTEAFF
>TRBJ2-1|TRBV9|.|.
TGTGCCAGCAGCTTCTTAGCGGCCGCAGCCTACAATGAGCAGTTCTTC
CASSFLAAAAYNEQFF
>TRBJ1-2|TRBV7-9|.|.
TGTGCCAGCAGCCCAGCAGGAAGCCTCTATGGCTACACCTTC
CASSPAGSLYGYTF
>TRBJ2-7|TRBV15|.|.
TGTGCCACCAGCACACAGGTCTACGAGCAGTACTTC
CATSTQVYEQYF
>TRBJ2-7|TRBV4-1|.|.
TGCGCCAGCAGCCAAAACCACGAGCAGTACTTC
CASSQNHEQYF
>TRBJ2-5|TRBV4-1|TRBD1|.
TGCGCCAGCAGCCAAGAATTCGCGGGACAGGGGAGGGAGACCCAGTACTTC
CASSQEFAGQGRETQYF
>TRBJ2-4|TRBV9|.|.
TGTGCCAGCAGCGTAAGCGGCCTAGCCAAAAACATTCAGTACTTC
CASSVSGLAKNIQYF
>TRBJ2-7|TRBV28|.|.
TGTGCCAGCGGAACAGGGTCTTTCGGCGAGCAGTACTTC
CASGTGSFGEQYF
>TRBJ2-7|TRBV18|TRBD2|.
TGTGCCAGCTCACACTCACTAGCGGCGCGGGGATACGAGCAGTACTTC
CASSHSLAARGYEQYF
>TRBJ1-5|TRBV5-4|.|.
TGTGCCAGCAGCTTGGATTTTTCTCCGCAGTTCAATCAGCCCCAGCATTTT
CASSLDFSPQFNQPQHF
>TRBJ2-1|TRBV18|TRBD2|.
TGTGCCAGCTCACCACTAGCGGGAGCTTGGAATGAGCAGTTCTTC
CASSPLAGAWNEQFF
>TRBJ2-1|TRBV6-5|.|.
TGTGCCAGCAGTTACAGAGGAGCGCACAATGAGCAGTTCTTC
CASSYRGAHNEQFF
>TRBJ2-5|TRBV10-3|.|.
TGTGCCATCAGTGAGTTGCAGCCACAAGAGACCCAGTACTTC
CAISELQPQETQYF
>TRBJ2-4|TRBV21-1|.|.
TGTGCCAGCAGCAAAGTAGGTTGGACCCCCGTAGCCAAAAACATTCAGTACTTC
CASSKVGWTPVAKNIQYF
>TRBJ2-7|TRBV7-2|.|.
TGTGCCAGCAGCTTCTGGGGGAGGGGGTCCTACGAGCAGTACTTC
CASSFWGRGSYEQYF
>TRBJ1-1|TRBV5-1|.|.
TGCGCCAGCAGCCTAATTACGAACACTGAAGCTTTCTTT
CASSLITNTEAFF
>TRBJ1-5|TRBV7-9|.|.
TGTGCCAGCAGCTTAGCTGGCAGGGATCGCAATCAGCCCCAGCATTTT
CASSLAGRDRNQPQHF
>TRBJ2-1|TRBV5-4|.|.
TGTGCCAGCAGCTTATGGTCAGGGATCTACAATGAGCAGTTCTTC
CASSLWSGIYNEQFF